The 23 T cell receptor beta chains listed next were all sequenced from one sample in a study of shared clonotypes between healthy human individuals. Assay used: immunoSEQ multiplex PCR; TCRdb lists only in-frame clones, some missing. The sample includes 900,000 to 1,200,000 clones, about 84% of them seen just once. The sequenced sample was memory CD4+ T cells from PBMCs. Subset meaning: CD45RA-negative fraction. Source of these receptors: a young man in good health. Some clones in this sample may be carry-over from other donors' samples.

The V gene is TRBV12-1, the J gene TRBJ2-4; TRBD1, as called in the table, went unchecked against the DNA. TRBV12-1 is a listed pseudogene. CDR3 length equals 17 residues. The CDR3 protein is CASSNRDRVLAKNIQYF. CDR3 nucleotides: TGTGCCAGCAGCAACCGGGACAGGGTACTAGCCAAAAACATTCAGTACTTC.

V usage is TRBV11-1 and J usage is TRBJ2-5; either TRBD1 or TRBD2 may fit D (5 bases each). This CDR3 comprises 15 residues. V shed 3 bases and J shed 0 bases, with 11 bases lying between them. Germline V gives CDR1 SGHAT, CDR2 FQDESV (reference sequence). The CDR3 protein is CASSFGTGNQETQYF. The CDR3 DNA follows: TGTGCCAGCAGCTTTGGGACGGGAAACCAAGAGACCCAGTACTTC.

The chain has TRBV5-1 and TRBJ1-3; D remains ambiguous. Germline-derived CDR1 and CDR2 are SGHRS and YFSETQ. Deletions cut 0 bases from V and 3 bases from J, with 7 bases between. This CDR3 contains 14 residues. The CDR3 reads CASSLESGGNTIYF. As DNA, the CDR3 is TGCGCCAGCAGCTTGGAATCGGGTGGAAACACCATATATTTT.

This rearrangement joins TRBV6-1 to TRBJ2-3; weak D call: TRBD2 (6 bases). Germline CDR1 reads MNHNS; CDR2 reads SASEGT. V was cut by 6 bases and J by 0 bases, with 10 bases left in between. The CDR3 is 14 residues long. The CDR3 reads CASSTGLSTDTQYF. The CDR3 DNA reads as TGTGCCAGCAGCACGGGACTGAGCACAGATACGCAGTATTTT.

This clone has only a few counts. The chain couples TRBV2 to TRBJ1-1; D unresolved. The CDR3 extends over 12 amino acids. Germline loops: CDR1 SNHLY, CDR2 FYNNEI. Trimming shortened V by 2 bases and J by 6 bases, and 7 bases separated the two germline ends. The CDR3 loop is CASSERRAEAFF. The CDR3 coding sequence is TGTGCCAGCAGTGAAAGGAGGGCTGAAGCTTTCTTT.

The genes are TRBV6-5 and TRBJ2-1; 14 nucleotides match TRBD2. Germline V CDR1 and CDR2: MNHEY, SVGAGI. The CDR3 consists of 14 residues. Unmatched junction bases numbered 7, after V lost 6 bases and J lost 12 bases. CDR3 in amino acids: CASRPGLAGAAQFF. In DNA, the CDR3 is TGTGCCAGCAGACCGGGACTAGCGGGAGCGGCGCAGTTCTTC.

The chain joins TRBV2 to TRBJ2-7; 7 nucleotides agree with TRBD2. Germline CDR1 and CDR2: SNHLY and FYNNEI. The length of the CDR3 is 12 residues. J lost 5 bases, V lost 6 bases, and 4 bases had no gene match. CDR3 nucleotides: TGTGCCAGCAGGGGAGGGTCCCACGAGCAGTACTTC. Translating gives CASRGGSHEQYF.

The rearrangement joins TRBV30 to TRBJ2-1; no clear D. The germline V gene encodes CDR1 GTSNPN and CDR2 SVGIG (reference sequence). The CDR3 loop spans 13 amino acids. The V and J ends lost 3 bases and 9 bases respectively, with 15 bases between them. The CDR3 loop is CAWSLGILSEQFF. In nucleotides, the CDR3 is TGTGCCTGGAGCTTGGGAATACTGAGTGAGCAGTTCTTC.

In DNA form, the CDR3 reads TGTGCCTGGAGCCCAATGGGTCGGGGCGAGCAGTACTTC. This sequence encodes CAWSPMGRGEQYF. The chain employs TRBV30 and TRBJ2-7, with D possibly being TRBD2 (5 bases). This CDR3 is built from 13 residues. Trimming took 3 bases from V and 6 from J, leaving 15 bases between them. Germline V gene sequence: CDR1 GTSNPN, CDR2 SVGIG (reference sequence).

J is TRBJ1-1 and V is TRBV7-3, with D possibly matching TRBD1 (5 bases). Germline V CDR1 and CDR2: SGHTA, FQGTGA. The CDR3 runs 13 residues. V was clipped by 0 bases and J by 8 bases, with 10 bases between them. The CDR3 DNA reads as TGTGCCAGCAGCTTAACGGGGACCGGAGAAGCTTTCTTT. Translating it yields CASSLTGTGEAFF.

The chain employs TRBV30 and TRBJ2-7; maybe TRBD2 (6 bases). CDR1 is GTSNPN, CDR2 SVGIG, per germline (reference sequence). Trimming cost V 7 bases and J 7 bases, with 17 bases left between them. The CDR3 extends over 12 amino acids. CDR3 coding DNA: TGTGCCTCCAAGGGGTGGGGAGGAGAGCAGTACTTC. This encodes CASKGWGGEQYF.

Comment on this clone: Its ends do not fully match the called genes, so a read error is possible. V gene TRBV11-2 combines with J gene TRBJ2-2, with TRBD2 as a possible D gene (5 bases). Germline CDR1 and CDR2: SGHAT and FQNNGV. The CDR3 covers 15 residues. As DNA, the CDR3 is TGTGCCAGCAGTTTAGGCGGGCCCGGAGTTTGGGAGCTGTTTTTT. This codes for CASSLGGPGVWELFF.

The genes are TRBV11-2 and TRBJ1-2; 8 bases fit TRBD1. The germline CDR1 and CDR2 sequences are SGHAT and FQNNGV. The CDR3 runs 15 residues. V gave up 5 bases and J gave up 3 bases; unmatched junction bases: 8. CDR3 DNA sequence: TGTGCCAGCAGCCCCGCCGGACAGGGCGACTATGGCTACACCTTC. This translates into CASSPAGQGDYGYTF.

The rearrangement joins TRBV6-5 to TRBJ2-3; 9 positions match TRBD2. V trimming: 3 bases; J trimming: 7 bases; junction bases outside the gene matches: 8. This CDR3 has 15 residues. CDR1 is MNHEY, CDR2 SVGAGI, per germline. In DNA, the CDR3 is TGTGCCAGCAGTTATAAGGCGGGAGGGCGGAATACGCAGTATTTT. The encoded protein is CASSYKAGGRNTQYF.

The V gene is TRBV4-1, the J gene TRBJ2-3; TRBD2 matches at 15 bases. J lost 4 bases, V lost 3 bases, and 11 bases had no gene match. This CDR3 region has 19 residues. From germline, CDR1 is MGHRA and CDR2 YSYEKL. The CDR3 DNA follows: TGCGCCAGCAGCCACGTCGGACTAGCGGGAGGGCCATGGGCAGATACGCAGTATTTT. Amino acids: CASSHVGLAGGPWADTQYF.

The rearrangement joins TRBV5-1 to TRBJ2-1, with TRBD1 matching 8 bases. The CDR3 is made up of 15 amino acids. After removal of 4 bases from V and 7 bases from J, the junction contained 10 bases not matched to a gene. The germline CDR1 and CDR2 sequences are SGHRS and YFSETQ. CDR3: CASSRGTGRGNEQFF. In DNA form, the CDR3 reads TGCGCCAGCAGCAGGGGGACAGGACGAGGGAATGAGCAGTTCTTC. The entire variable domain, with the rest obtained from reference TRBV5-1 and TRBJ2-1, is as follows: KAGVTQTPRYLIKTRGQQVTLSCSPISGHRSVSWYQQTPGQGLQFLFEYFSETQRNKGNFPGRFSGRQFSNSRSEMNVSTLELGDSALYLCASSRGTGRGNEQFFGPGTRLTVL.

This clone was detected a few times. V is TRBV5-1 and J is TRBJ2-5, with 16 bases aligning to TRBD2. The CDR3 is made up of 20 amino acids. Germline V gives CDR1 SGHRS, CDR2 YFSETQ. J lost 1 base, V lost 2 bases, and 11 bases had no gene match. Here the CDR3 DNA reads TGCGCCAGCAGCTTCGGGACTAGCGGGAGGGCCTGGGGTCCCCAAGAGACCCAGTACTTC. Amino acids: CASSFGTSGRAWGPQETQYF.

This sequence joins TRBV7-2 and TRBJ2-7; tentatively, D is TRBD1 (6 bases). Trimming pared 5 bases from V and 0 bases from J, leaving 11 bases between. Germline V gene sequence: CDR1 SGHTA, CDR2 FQGNSA. The CDR3 sequence is 14 residues long. The CDR3 DNA sequence: TGTGCCAGCAGCCCAGGGGCGTTCTCCTACGAGCAGTACTTC. This gives the protein CASSPGAFSYEQYF.

This clone was seen only a few times. This sequence joins TRBV7-3 and TRBJ2-1, with D perhaps matching TRBD2 (6 bases). Per germline, CDR1 SGHTA and CDR2 FQGTGA. Trimming removed 5 bases from V and 8 bases from J, with 19 bases in between. The length of the CDR3 is 15 residues. CDR3 DNA: TGTGCCAGCAGCAACCCCGGGACTCGTGGGCATGAGCAGTTCTTC. Residues: CASSNPGTRGHEQFF.

Concerning this clone itself: At one end, the junction sequence differs from germline, possibly due to a read error. This chain uses TRBV5-1 with TRBJ1-6; D is unclear. The CDR3 sequence is 14 residues long. Germline CDR1 SGHRS, CDR2 YFSETQ. The DNA for the CDR3 is TGCGCCAGCAGCTTGGACAGTGTGAATTCACCCCTCCGCTTT. Translated: CASSLDSVNSPLRF.

Only one count was recorded for this clone. A far larger clone differs by one base, so this is likely a read error. The CDR3 spells CATRRGGSTDTQYF. The CDR3 DNA follows: TGTGCCACCAGAAGAGGCGGGAGCACAGATACGCAGTATTTT. The chain is built from TRBV15 and TRBJ2-3, with a possible D match to TRBD2 (5 bases). Per germline, CDR1 LNHNV and CDR2 YYDKDF (reference sequence). CDR3 length: 14 amino acids.

This rearrangement joins TRBV18 to TRBJ1-5; D is ambiguous. In germline, CDR1 is KGHSH, CDR2 LQKENI. V was pared by 3 bases and J by 4 bases, with 7 bases between. The CDR3 has 13 residues. The DNA of the CDR3 is TGTGCCAGCTCACCTCAGGAGAATCAGCCCCAGCATTTT. The encoded protein is CASSPQENQPQHF.

This clone has ten or more counts. The chain uses TRBV11-2 and TRBJ1-2, with D maybe TRBD1 (5 bases). This CDR3 is 17 amino acids long. Per the germline V gene, CDR1 is SGHAT and CDR2 is FQNNGV. Trimming pared 5 bases from V and 5 bases from J, leaving 24 bases between. The CDR3 nucleotides read TGTGCCAGCAGCACATACCGGGACCCCAAAGTGGGGTATGGCTACACCTTC. This gives the protein CASSTYRDPKVGYGYTF. Drawing the rest from reference TRBV11-2 and TRBJ1-2, the complete variable domain is EAGVAQSPRYKIIEKRQSVAFWCNPISGHATLYWYQQILGQGPKLLIQFQNNGVVDDSQLPKDRFSAERLKGVDSTLKIQPAKLEDSAVYLCASSTYRDPKVGYGYTFGSGTRLTVV.